What follows are 2 T cell receptor beta chains derived from one specimen sequenced in a study of cytomegalovirus exposure and HLA in healthy donors. Using immunoSEQ multiplex PCR, the repertoire was profiled, and TCRdb retains in-frame clones only, with some absent. The sample lists about 83,000 clones, approximately 96% occurring once. Sequenced: PBMCs. These receptors originate from a woman aged 18 to 35 in good health and CMV-seronegative.

The chain has TRBV18 and TRBJ2-1, with D possibly matching TRBD2 (6 bases). Per germline, CDR1 KGHSH and CDR2 LQKENI. V shed 6 bases and J shed 4 bases, with 16 bases lying between them. CDR3 length: 15 amino acids. This chain's CDR3 is CASSLGASVYNEQFF. CDR3 DNA: TGTGCCAGCTCCCTCGGGGCTAGCGTATACAATGAGCAGTTCTTC.

This clone appeared once. This chain joins TRBV6-1 and TRBJ2-7; 8 bases are a match to TRBD1. There are 15 residues in the CDR3. The ends lost 5 bases at V and 3 bases at J; junction bases unmatched: 9. The germline CDR1 and CDR2 sequences are MNHNS and SASEGT. Here the CDR3 reads CASSTRDRKDYEQYF. As DNA, the CDR3 is TGTGCCAGCAGTACCCGGGACAGGAAGGACTACGAGCAGTACTTC.